Sequencing of this T cell receptor (beta chain) was carried out in a study of CD8 T cells in ankylosing spondylitis. Overall study results and limits: Eight highly homologous variants formed a TCR beta motif that appeared characteristic of ankylosing spondylitis blood.

This CDR3 spans 15 amino acids. Germline V lookup: CDR1 SEHNR, CDR2 FQNEAQ (reference sequence). V dropped 1 base and J dropped 2; count of bases not matched to a gene: 2. Quantitative 5'-RACE with molecular barcodes produced the TCR beta libraries. TCRdb used MiXCR to reprocess the 5' RACE reads, holding one entry per CDR3 protein. This table holds approximately 100,000 distinct CDR3 sequences, over 6.5% found once. This clonotype was picked up a small number of times. Its target is not known. This chain uses TRBV7-9 with TRBJ2-5; TRBD2 matches at 9 bases. The sequencing sample was made of blood, either unsorted or a sorted T cell fraction (not recorded which). The source of this sequence is a male donor with ankylosing spondylitis or in good health (not recorded which). This CDR3 is CASSLDLAGQETQYF. CDR3 DNA: TGTGCCAGCAGCTTAGATCTAGCGGGACAAGAGACCCAGTACTTC.